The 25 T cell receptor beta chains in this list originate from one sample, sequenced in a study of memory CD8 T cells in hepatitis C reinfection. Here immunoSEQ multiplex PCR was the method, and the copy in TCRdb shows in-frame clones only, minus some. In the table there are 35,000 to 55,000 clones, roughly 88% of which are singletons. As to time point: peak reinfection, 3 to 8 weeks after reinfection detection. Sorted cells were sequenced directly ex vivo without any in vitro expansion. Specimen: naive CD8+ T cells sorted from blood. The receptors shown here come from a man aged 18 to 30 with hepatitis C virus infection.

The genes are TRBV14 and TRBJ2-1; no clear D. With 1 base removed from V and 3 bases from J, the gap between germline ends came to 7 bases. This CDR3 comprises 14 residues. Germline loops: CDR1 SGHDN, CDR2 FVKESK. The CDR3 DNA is TGTGCCAGCAGCCAAGTTAGCCTCTACAATGAGCAGTTCTTC. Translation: CASSQVSLYNEQFF.

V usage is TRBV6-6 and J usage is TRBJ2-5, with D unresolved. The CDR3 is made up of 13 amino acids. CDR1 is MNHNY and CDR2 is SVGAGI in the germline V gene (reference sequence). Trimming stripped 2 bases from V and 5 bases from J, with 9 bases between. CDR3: CASSYPSRETQYF. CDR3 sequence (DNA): TGTGCCAGCAGTTACCCCAGCAGGGAGACCCAGTACTTC.

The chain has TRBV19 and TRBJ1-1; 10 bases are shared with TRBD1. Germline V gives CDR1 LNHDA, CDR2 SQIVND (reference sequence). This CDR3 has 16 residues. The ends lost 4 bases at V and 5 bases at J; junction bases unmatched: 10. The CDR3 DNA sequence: TGTGCCAGTAGTACTGCATTCCGGACAGGGGGGACTGAAGCTTTCTTT. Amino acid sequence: CASSTAFRTGGTEAFF.

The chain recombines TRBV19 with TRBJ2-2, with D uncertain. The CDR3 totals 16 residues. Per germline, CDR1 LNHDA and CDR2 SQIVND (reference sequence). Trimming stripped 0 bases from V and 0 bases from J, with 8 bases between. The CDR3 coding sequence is TGTGCCAGTAGTATAGACTCTTACTCGAACACCGGGGAGCTGTTTTTT. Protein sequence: CASSIDSYSNTGELFF.

The CDR3 spells CSATSGGQFF. As DNA, the CDR3 is TGCAGCGCCACGTCCGGGGGGCAGTTCTTC. This chain joins TRBV29-1 and TRBJ2-1, with a possible D match to TRBD2 (6 bases). Germline CDR1 and CDR2: SQVTM and ANQGSEA. This CDR3 is 10 amino acids long. V gave up 7 bases and J gave up 12 bases, with 13 bases separating them.

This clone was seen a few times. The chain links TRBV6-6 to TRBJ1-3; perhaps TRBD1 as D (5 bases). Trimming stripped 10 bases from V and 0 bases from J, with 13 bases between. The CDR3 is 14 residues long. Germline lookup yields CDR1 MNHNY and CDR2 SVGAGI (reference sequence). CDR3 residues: CATSDTISGNTIYF. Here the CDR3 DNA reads TGTGCCACCTCGGACACCATCTCTGGAAACACCATATATTTT.

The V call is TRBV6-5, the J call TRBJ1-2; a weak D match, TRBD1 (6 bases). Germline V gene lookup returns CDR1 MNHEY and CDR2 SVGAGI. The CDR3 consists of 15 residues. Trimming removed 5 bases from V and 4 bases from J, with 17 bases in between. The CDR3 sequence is CASSASDRTFYGYTF. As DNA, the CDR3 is TGTGCCAGCAGTGCATCCGACAGGACCTTCTATGGCTACACCTTC.

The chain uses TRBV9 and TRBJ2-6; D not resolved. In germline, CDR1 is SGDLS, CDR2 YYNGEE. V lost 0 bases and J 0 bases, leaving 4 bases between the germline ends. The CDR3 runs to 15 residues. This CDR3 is CASSVGDSGANVLTF. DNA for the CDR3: TGTGCCAGCAGCGTAGGCGACTCTGGGGCCAACGTCCTGACTTTC.

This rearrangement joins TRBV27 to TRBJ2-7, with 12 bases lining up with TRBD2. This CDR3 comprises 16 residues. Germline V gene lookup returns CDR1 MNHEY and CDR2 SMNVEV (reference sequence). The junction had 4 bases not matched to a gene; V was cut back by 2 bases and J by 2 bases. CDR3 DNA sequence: TGTGCCAGCAGTTTAAGGGCTAGCGGGAGGGCCTACGAGCAGTACTTC. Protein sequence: CASSLRASGRAYEQYF.

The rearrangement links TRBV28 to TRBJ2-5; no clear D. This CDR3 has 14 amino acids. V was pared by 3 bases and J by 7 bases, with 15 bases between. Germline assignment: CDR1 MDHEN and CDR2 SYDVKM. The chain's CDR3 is CASSFTSSPRTQYF. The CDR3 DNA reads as TGTGCCAGCAGTTTCACCTCCAGTCCTAGGACCCAGTACTTC.

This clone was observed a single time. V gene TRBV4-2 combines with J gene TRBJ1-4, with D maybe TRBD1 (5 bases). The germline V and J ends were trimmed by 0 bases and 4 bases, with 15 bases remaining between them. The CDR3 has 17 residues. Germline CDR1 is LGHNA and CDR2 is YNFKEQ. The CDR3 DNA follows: TGTGCCAGCAGCCAAGAGGGCGGAGGGGCGGTTAATGAAAAACTGTTTTTT. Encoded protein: CASSQEGGGAVNEKLFF.

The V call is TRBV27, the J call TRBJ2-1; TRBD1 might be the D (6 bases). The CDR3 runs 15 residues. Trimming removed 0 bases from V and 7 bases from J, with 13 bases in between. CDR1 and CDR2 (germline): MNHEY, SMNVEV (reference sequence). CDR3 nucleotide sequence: TGTGCCAGCAGTTTATCCCCCGGCGGACAGAATGAGCAGTTCTTC. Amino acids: CASSLSPGGQNEQFF.

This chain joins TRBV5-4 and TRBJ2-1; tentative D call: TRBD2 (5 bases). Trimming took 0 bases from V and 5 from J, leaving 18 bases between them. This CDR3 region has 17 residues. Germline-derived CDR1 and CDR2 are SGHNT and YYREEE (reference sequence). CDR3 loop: CASSLGTGGADHNEQFF. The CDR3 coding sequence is TGTGCCAGCAGCTTGGGTACTGGCGGAGCGGACCACAATGAGCAGTTCTTC.

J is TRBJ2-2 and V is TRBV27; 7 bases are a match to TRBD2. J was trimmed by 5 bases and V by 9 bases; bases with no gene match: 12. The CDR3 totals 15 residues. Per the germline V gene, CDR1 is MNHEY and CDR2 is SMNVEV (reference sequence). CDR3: CASAIGTKRTGELFF. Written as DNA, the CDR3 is TGTGCCAGTGCAATTGGGACTAAACGTACCGGGGAGCTGTTTTTT.

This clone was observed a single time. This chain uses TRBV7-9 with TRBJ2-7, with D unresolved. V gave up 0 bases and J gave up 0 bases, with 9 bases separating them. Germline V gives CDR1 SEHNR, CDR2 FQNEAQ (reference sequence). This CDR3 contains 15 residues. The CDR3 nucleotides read TGTGCCAGCAGCTTAGCTGGTGCGGCCTCCTACGAGCAGTACTTC. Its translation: CASSLAGAASYEQYF.

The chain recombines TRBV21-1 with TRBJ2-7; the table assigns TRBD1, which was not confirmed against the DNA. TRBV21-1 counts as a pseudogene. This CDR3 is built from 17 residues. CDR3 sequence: CASSKDYRGNRYDEQYV. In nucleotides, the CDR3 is TGTGCCAGCAGCAAAGATTACAGGGGAAACCGTTACGACGAGCAGTACGTC.

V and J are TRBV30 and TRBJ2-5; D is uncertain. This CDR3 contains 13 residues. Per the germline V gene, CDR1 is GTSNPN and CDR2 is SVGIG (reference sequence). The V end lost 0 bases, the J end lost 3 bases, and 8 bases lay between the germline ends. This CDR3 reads CAWSVIAEETQYF. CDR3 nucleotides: TGTGCCTGGAGTGTAATTGCGGAAGAGACCCAGTACTTC.

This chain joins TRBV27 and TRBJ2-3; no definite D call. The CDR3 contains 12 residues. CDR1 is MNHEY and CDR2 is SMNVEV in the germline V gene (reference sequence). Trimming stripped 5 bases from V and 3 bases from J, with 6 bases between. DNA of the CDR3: TGTGCCAGCAGTCACGGGACAGATACGCAGTATTTT. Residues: CASSHGTDTQYF.

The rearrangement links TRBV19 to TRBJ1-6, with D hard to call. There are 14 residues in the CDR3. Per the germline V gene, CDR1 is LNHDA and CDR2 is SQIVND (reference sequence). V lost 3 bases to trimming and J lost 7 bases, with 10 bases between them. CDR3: CASSIMTINSPLHF. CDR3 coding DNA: TGTGCCAGTAGTATTATGACTATCAATTCACCCCTCCACTTT.

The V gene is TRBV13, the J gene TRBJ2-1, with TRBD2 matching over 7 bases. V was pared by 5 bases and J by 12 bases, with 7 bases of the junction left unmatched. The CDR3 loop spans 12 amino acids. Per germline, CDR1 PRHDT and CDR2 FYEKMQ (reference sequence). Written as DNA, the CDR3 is TGTGCCAGCAGCCAGGACGGGAGGTCGCAGTTCTTC. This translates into CASSQDGRSQFF.

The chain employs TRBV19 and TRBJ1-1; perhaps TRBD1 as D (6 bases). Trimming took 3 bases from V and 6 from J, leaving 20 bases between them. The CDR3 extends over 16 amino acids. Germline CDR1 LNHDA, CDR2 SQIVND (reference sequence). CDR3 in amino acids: CASSIGGRGAGAEAFF. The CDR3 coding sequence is TGTGCCAGTAGTATCGGAGGACGGGGGGCCGGGGCTGAAGCTTTCTTT.

The chain's CDR3 is CASSLGDRSIRISYEQYV. In DNA, the CDR3 is TGTGCCAGCAGCTTGGGGGACAGGTCAATTCGTATTTCCTACGAGCAGTACGTC. The chain has TRBV5-6 and TRBJ2-7; 8 positions match TRBD1. The CDR3 has 18 residues. V was clipped by 0 bases and J by 1 base; unmatched bases: 12. Germline V gene data show CDR1 as SGHDT and CDR2 as YYEEEE.

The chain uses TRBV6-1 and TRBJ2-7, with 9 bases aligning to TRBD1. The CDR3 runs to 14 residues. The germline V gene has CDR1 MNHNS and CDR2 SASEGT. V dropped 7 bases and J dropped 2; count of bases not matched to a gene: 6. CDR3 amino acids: CASTTTGGAYEQYV. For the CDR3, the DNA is TGTGCCAGCACCACGACAGGGGGGGCCTACGAGCAGTACGTC.

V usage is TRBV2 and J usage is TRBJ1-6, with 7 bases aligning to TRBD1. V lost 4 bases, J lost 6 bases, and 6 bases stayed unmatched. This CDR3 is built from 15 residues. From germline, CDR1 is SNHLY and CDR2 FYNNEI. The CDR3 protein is CASSGSGTVNSPLHF. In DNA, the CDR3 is TGTGCCAGCAGTGGGTCCGGGACAGTTAATTCACCCCTCCACTTT.

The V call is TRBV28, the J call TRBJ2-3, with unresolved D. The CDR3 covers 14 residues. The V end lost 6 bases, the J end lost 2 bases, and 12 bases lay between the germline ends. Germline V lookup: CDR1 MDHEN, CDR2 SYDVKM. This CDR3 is CASSGVGTTDTQYF. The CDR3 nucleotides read TGTGCCAGCAGCGGAGTAGGCACCACAGATACGCAGTATTTT.